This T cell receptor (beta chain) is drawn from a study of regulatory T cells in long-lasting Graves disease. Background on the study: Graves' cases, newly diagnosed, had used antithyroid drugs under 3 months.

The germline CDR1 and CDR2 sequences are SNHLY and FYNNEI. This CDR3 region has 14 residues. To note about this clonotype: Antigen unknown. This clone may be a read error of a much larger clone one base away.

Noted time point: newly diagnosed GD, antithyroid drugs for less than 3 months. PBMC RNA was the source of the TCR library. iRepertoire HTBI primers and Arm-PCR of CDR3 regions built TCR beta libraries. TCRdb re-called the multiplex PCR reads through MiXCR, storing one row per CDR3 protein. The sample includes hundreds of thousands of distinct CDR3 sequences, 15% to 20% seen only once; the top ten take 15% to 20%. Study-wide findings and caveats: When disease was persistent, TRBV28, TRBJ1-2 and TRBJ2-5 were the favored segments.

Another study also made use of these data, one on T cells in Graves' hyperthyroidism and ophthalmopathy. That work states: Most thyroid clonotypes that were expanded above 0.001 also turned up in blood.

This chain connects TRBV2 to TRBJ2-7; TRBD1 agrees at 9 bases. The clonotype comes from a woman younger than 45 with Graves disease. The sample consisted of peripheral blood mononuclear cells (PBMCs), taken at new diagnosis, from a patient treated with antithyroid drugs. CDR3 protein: CVSRGQGGSYEQYF. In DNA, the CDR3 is TGTGTCAGCAGGGGACAGGGAGGATCCTACGAGCAGTACTTC.